A single sample is the source of the 18 T cell receptor beta chains below, sequenced in a study of STAT5B mutations in CD4+ large granular lymphocyte leukemia (dated by TCRdb to between 2022 and 2023). Receptor amplification or capture employed the immunoSEQ multiplex PCR assay. TCRdb obtained this table from immuneACCESS and retained in-frame rearrangements with V and J assigned. These tables miss some clones; where compared with another copy, unresolved V genes account for less than half of the shortfall, and the remainder is unexplained. This sample gives some 30,000 clones in total; over 70% of them show up just once. The biggest ten clones account for 1% to 1.4% of the sample. What was sequenced was CD4+ T cells from blood buffy coats. The origin of the receptors is a human donor in good health.

The chain employs TRBV5-6 and TRBJ2-7; TRBD1 matches 9 bases. The CDR3 sequence is 16 residues long. Per germline, CDR1 SGHDT and CDR2 YYEEEE. Trimming removed 5 bases from V and 5 bases from J; junction bases left unmatched: 14. CDR3 amino acids: CASRLRRGQGQNEQYF. The CDR3, as DNA: TGTGCCAGCAGACTACGGCGGGGACAGGGACAAAACGAGCAGTACTTC.

V is TRBV7-3 and J is TRBJ1-1; D unresolved. The CDR3 runs to 13 residues. With 3 bases removed from V and 5 bases from J, the gap between germline ends came to 10 bases. Germline V CDR1 and CDR2: SGHTA, FQGTGA. CDR3 loop: CASSLLTGTEAFF. CDR3 DNA sequence: TGTGCCAGCAGCTTGTTGACTGGGACTGAAGCTTTCTTT.

This clone has only a few counts. V is TRBV6-6 and J is TRBJ2-7; TRBD2 aligns across 7 bases. In germline, CDR1 is MNHNY, CDR2 SVGAGI (reference sequence). Trimming cost V 5 bases and J 4 bases; bases outside gene matches: 11. The CDR3 has 15 amino acids. The CDR3 DNA reads as TGTGCCAGCAGTCCCCTGATGGGGGGAGGGTACGAGCAGTACGTC. This encodes CASSPLMGGGYEQYV.

This clone has a handful of counts. V and J are TRBV6-5 and TRBJ1-2, with D unresolved. Germline loops: CDR1 MNHEY, CDR2 SVGAGI. Trimming removed 2 bases at V and 2 bases at J, with 6 bases between. The CDR3 extends over 13 amino acids. This CDR3 reads CASSYAANYGYTF. As DNA, the CDR3 is TGTGCCAGCAGTTACGCAGCCAACTATGGCTACACCTTC.

This rearrangement joins TRBV6-6 to TRBJ2-7, with D tentatively TRBD2 (7 bases). There are 13 residues in the CDR3. Trimming removed 2 bases from V and 5 bases from J, with 10 bases in between. Germline values: CDR1 MNHNY, CDR2 SVGAGI (reference sequence). Written as DNA, the CDR3 is TGTGCCAGCAGTTACAGGGGGGGGGACGAGCAGTACGTC. Protein product: CASSYRGGDEQYV.

This rearrangement joins TRBV5-1 to TRBJ1-1; D is perhaps TRBD1 (5 bases). The germline V gene has CDR1 SGHRS and CDR2 YFSETQ. The CDR3 sequence is 17 residues long. With 1 base removed from V and 3 bases from J, the gap between germline ends came to 19 bases. The CDR3 bases are TGCGCCAGCAGCTTGAAGTTGTCGGGGCGGCAAGACACTGAAGCTTTCTTT. This translates into CASSLKLSGRQDTEAFF.

The J gene is TRBJ1-3, the V gene TRBV18, with D maybe TRBD1 (5 bases). The CDR3 spans 15 residues. The ends were cut back, 8 bases at V and 0 bases at J, with 14 bases in the middle. From germline, CDR1 is KGHSH and CDR2 LQKENI. The CDR3 spells CASPSTQGSGNTIYF. For the CDR3, the DNA is TGTGCCAGCCCGTCTACGCAGGGCTCTGGAAACACCATATATTTT.

Only one count was recorded for this clone. The chain uses TRBV28 and TRBJ2-5; D not certain. V lost 7 bases and J 4 bases, leaving 13 bases between the germline ends. The V gene's germline CDR1 is MDHEN and CDR2 SYDVKM. The CDR3 spans 13 residues. The DNA of the CDR3 is TGTGCCAGCAATTCTTGGGCTCGAGAGACCCAGTACTTC. It yields the protein CASNSWARETQYF.

Written as DNA, the CDR3 is TGTGCCAGCAGTTACCGGACAGGAAATCAGCCCCAGCATTTT. Translated: CASSYRTGNQPQHF. The chain carries TRBV6-6 and TRBJ1-5; 7 nucleotides match TRBD1. V trimming: 2 bases; J trimming: 4 bases; junction bases outside the gene matches: 2. Germline V CDR1 and CDR2: MNHNY, SVGAGI (reference sequence). There are 14 residues in the CDR3.

This CDR3 is CASSSGTSGGIQETQYF. DNA of the CDR3: TGTGCCAGCAGCAGCGGGACTAGCGGGGGGATACAAGAGACCCAGTACTTC. The chain carries TRBV7-2 and TRBJ2-5; 15 nucleotides match TRBD2. Germline CDR1 and CDR2: SGHTA and FQGNSA. CDR3 size: 17 residues. The V gene end was trimmed by 5 bases and the J gene end by 2 bases; junction bases not matched to a gene: 6.

The table lists this clone with a few counts. This sequence joins TRBV6-5 and TRBJ1-1; D might be TRBD1 (5 bases). The CDR3 extends over 15 amino acids. Trimming cost V 7 bases and J 3 bases, with 18 bases left between them. Germline CDR1 and CDR2: MNHEY and SVGAGI. The CDR3 DNA sequence: TGTGCCAGCAATCCCGACAGAAGGGAGGACACTGAAGCTTTCTTT. It translates to CASNPDRREDTEAFF.

The gene calls are TRBV7-6 and TRBJ1-1; tentatively, D is TRBD1 (5 bases). Between the trimmed V and J ends, which lost 5 bases and 7 bases, there was a span of 14 bases. Germline V gene data show CDR1 as SGHVS and CDR2 as FNYEAQ. This CDR3 has 13 amino acids. CDR3: CASSLGTFFEAFF. The CDR3 nucleotides read TGTGCCAGCAGCCTGGGGACCTTTTTTGAAGCTTTCTTT.

The V gene is TRBV6-6, the J gene TRBJ1-3; 7 bases line up with TRBD1. The germline CDR1 and CDR2 sequences are MNHNY and SVGAGI (reference sequence). The CDR3 has 14 residues. J lost 6 bases, V lost 5 bases, and 7 bases had no gene match. Here the CDR3 DNA reads TGTGCCAGCAGTCTTGGGACAGTTGAAAACACCATATATTTT. Its translation: CASSLGTVENTIYF.

The V call is TRBV7-6, the J call TRBJ2-7; weak D call: TRBD1 (5 bases). The V gene lost 4 bases and the J gene lost 4 bases, with 17 bases spanning the gap. The germline V gene has CDR1 SGHVS and CDR2 FNYEAQ. The CDR3 length is 15 residues. In nucleotides, the CDR3 is TGTGCCAGCAGCTCTACCGTGGGGCCCGAATACGAGCAGTACTTC. It translates to CASSSTVGPEYEQYF.

In this sample, this clone turned up a few times. The V and J genes are TRBV18 and TRBJ1-1; D not certain. The CDR3 sequence is 12 residues long. Looked up from germline, CDR1 is KGHSH and CDR2 is LQKENI. Trimming stripped 6 bases from V and 7 bases from J, with 12 bases between. The CDR3 nucleotides are TGTGCCAGCTCCCCTGGTGGGAGTGAAGCTTTCTTT. It encodes CASSPGGSEAFF.

The table lists this clone with a count of one. The chain employs TRBV11-2 and TRBJ2-4, with 8 bases aligning to TRBD2. V shed 5 bases and J 5 bases; nucleotides not matched to a gene: 5. CDR1 and CDR2 from the germline V gene are SGHAT and FQNNGV. CDR3 length equals 14 residues. As DNA, the CDR3 is TGTGCCAGCAGCCAAGCGGGAGTCGAAAACATTCAGTACTTC. Translation: CASSQAGVENIQYF. Full variable domain (remainder filled in from reference TRBV11-2 and TRBJ2-4): EAGVAQSPRYKIIEKRQSVAFWCNPISGHATLYWYQQILGQGPKLLIQFQNNGVVDDSQLPKDRFSAERLKGVDSTLKIQPAKLEDSAVYLCASSQAGVENIQYFGAGTRLSVL.

This clone came up a few times. The chain employs TRBV5-1 and TRBJ2-2; 7 positions agree with TRBD2. There are 13 residues in the CDR3. Germline V gene sequence: CDR1 SGHRS, CDR2 YFSETQ. Trimming at V came to 3 bases and at J to 5 bases, leaving 1 base not matched to a gene. CDR3 residues: CASSWTSTGELFF. The CDR3, as DNA: TGCGCCAGCAGCTGGACTAGTACCGGGGAGCTGTTTTTT.

The chain's CDR3 is CASSLGGSNQPQHF. The CDR3 DNA is TGTGCCAGCAGCCTGGGGGGGAGCAATCAGCCCCAGCATTTT. The V and J genes are TRBV5-5 and TRBJ1-5, with D maybe TRBD1 (5 bases). The CDR3 runs 14 residues. CDR1 and CDR2 (germline): SGHKS, YYEKEE (reference sequence). V was clipped by 4 bases and J by 1 base, with 9 bases between them.